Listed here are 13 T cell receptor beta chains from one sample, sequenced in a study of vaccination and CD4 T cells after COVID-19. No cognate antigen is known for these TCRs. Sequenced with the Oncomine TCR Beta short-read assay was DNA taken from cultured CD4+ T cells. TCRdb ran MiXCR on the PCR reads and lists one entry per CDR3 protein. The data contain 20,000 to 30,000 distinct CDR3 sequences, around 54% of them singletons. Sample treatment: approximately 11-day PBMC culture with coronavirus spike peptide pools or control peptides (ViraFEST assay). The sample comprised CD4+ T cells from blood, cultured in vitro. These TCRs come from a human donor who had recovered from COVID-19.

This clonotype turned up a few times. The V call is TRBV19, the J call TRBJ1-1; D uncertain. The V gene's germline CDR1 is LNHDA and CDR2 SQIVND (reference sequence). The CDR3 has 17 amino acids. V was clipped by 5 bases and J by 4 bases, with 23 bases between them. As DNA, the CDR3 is TGTGCCAGTAGTTACCTATCGTTCCGCCGAGGGCCCACTGAAGCTTTCTTT. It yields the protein CASSYLSFRRGPTEAFF.

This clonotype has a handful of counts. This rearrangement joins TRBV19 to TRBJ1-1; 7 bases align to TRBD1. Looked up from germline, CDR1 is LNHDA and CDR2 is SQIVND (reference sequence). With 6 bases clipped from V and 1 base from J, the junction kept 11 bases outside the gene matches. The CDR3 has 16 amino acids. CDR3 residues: CASRNFRTGANTEAFF. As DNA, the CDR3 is TGTGCCAGTAGGAATTTTAGGACAGGAGCGAACACTGAAGCTTTCTTT.

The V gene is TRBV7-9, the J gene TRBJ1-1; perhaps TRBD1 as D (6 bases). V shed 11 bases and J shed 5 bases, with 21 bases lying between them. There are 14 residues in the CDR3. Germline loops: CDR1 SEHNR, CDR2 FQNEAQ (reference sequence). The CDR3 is CAGKRDTEGTEAFF. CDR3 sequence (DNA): TGTGCCGGCAAACGGGACACCGAGGGTACTGAAGCTTTCTTT.

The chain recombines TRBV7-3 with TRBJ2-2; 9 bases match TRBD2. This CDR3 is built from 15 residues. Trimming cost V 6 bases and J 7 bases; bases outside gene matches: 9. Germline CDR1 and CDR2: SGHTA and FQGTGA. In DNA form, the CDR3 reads TGTGCCAGCAGGGCTGGCGGGGGGGCCGGCGGGGAGCTGTTTTTT. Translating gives CASRAGGGAGGELFF.

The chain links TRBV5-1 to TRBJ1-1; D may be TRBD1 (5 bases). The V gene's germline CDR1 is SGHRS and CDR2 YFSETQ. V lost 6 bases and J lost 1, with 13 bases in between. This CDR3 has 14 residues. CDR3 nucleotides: TGCGCCAGCACAGGACACCCTGGGAACACTGAAGCTTTCTTT. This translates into CASTGHPGNTEAFF.

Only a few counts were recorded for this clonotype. CDR3 bases: TGCAGTGCTAGAATTGGGATTAAGGGGGGAGATGGCTACACCTTC. It is translated as CSARIGIKGGDGYTF. The chain has TRBV20-1 and TRBJ1-2; D possibly corresponds to TRBD1 (6 bases). This CDR3 comprises 15 residues. Looked up from germline, CDR1 is DFQATT and CDR2 is SNEGSKA (reference sequence). Trimming took off 2 bases at V and 6 bases at J, with 19 bases between the two ends.

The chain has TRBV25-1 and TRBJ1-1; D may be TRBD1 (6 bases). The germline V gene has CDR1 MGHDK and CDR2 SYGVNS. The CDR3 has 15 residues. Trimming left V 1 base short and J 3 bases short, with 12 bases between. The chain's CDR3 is CASSEWGGAHTEAFF. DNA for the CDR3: TGTGCCAGCAGTGAATGGGGGGGGGCACACACTGAAGCTTTCTTT.

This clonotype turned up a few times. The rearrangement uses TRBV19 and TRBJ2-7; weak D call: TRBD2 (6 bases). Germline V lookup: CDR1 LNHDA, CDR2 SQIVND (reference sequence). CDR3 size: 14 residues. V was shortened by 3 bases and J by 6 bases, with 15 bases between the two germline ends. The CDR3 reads CASSMVGGAPEQYF. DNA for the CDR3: TGTGCCAGTAGTATGGTGGGGGGAGCCCCCGAGCAGTACTTC.

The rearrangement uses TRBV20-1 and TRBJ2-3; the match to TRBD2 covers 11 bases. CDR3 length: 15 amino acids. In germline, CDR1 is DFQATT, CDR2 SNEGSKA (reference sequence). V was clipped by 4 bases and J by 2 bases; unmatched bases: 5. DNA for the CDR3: TGCAGTGCTACTAGCGGGGGGCCGGTCACAGATACGCAGTATTTT. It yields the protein CSATSGGPVTDTQYF.

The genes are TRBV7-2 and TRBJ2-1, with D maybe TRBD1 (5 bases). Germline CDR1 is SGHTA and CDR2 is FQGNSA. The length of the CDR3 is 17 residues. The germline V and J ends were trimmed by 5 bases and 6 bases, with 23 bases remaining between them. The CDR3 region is CASSMGQGLMGLNEQFF. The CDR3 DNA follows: TGTGCCAGCAGCATGGGGCAGGGCCTTATGGGCCTCAATGAGCAGTTCTTC.

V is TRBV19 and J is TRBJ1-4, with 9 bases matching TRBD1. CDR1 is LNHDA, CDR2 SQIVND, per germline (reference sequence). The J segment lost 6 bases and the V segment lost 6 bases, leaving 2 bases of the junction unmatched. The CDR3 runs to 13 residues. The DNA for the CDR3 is TGTGCCAGTAGGGACAGGGGTGATGAAAAACTGTTTTTT. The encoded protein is CASRDRGDEKLFF.

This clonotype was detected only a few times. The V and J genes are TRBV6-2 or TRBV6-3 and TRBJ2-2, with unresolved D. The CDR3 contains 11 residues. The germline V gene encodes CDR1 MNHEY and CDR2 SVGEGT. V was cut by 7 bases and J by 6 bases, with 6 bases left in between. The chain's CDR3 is CASKFAGELFF. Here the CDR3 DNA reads TGTGCCAGCAAGTTCGCCGGGGAGCTGTTTTTT.

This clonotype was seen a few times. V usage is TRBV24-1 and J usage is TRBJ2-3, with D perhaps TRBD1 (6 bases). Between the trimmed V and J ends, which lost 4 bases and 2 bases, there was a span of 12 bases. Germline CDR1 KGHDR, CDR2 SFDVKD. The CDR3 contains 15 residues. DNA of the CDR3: TGTGCCACCAGTGACTCTGGGGACACCACAGATACGCAGTATTTT. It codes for CATSDSGDTTDTQYF.